This TCR beta chain was observed in a study of cytomegalovirus exposure and HLA in healthy donors. As for the study in general: Earlier, 150 million to 200 million T cells were analyzed, and 117 million unique TCR beta sequences were found among them. Findings and caveats of the study: In a later analysis, V- and J-gene trimming of beta chains associated with a DCLRE1C missense variant, replicated independently. Previously analyzed data showed that most TCR beta V segments were productive at a frequency of about 90% or about 30%.

About this clone itself: As yet, its antigen is unknown.

The PCR had 60 Vbeta and 13 Jbeta primers. In the study's own analysis: Later work found around 80 million unique TCR beta chains, with about 10 million shared. Measured with immunoSEQ multiplex PCR; TCRdb has only the in-frame clones, and not every one. For V, J and clone size, that table is used; D and trimming come from the DNA. The repertoire holds approximately 76,000 clones, roughly 73% seen once, with 15% to 20% in the top ten. The CDR3 runs 13 residues. Germline CDR1 SEHNR, CDR2 FQNEAQ (reference sequence). V lost 5 bases, J lost 5 bases, and 12 bases lay in between. The chain links TRBV7-9 to TRBJ1-1; D unclear. This TCR derives from a woman aged 40 to 50 in good health and CMV-seropositive. Sequences were obtained from PBMCs. DNA for the CDR3: TGTGCCAGCAGCCCTAGAGTATTGACTGAAGCTTTCTTT. Its protein is CASSPRVLTEAFF.